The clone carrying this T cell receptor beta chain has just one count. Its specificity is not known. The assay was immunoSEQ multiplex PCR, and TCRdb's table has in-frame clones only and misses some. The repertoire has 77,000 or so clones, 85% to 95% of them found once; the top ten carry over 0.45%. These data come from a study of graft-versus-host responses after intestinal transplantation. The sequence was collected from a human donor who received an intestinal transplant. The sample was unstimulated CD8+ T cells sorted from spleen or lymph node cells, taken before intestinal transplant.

CDR3 loop: CASSLPPPFAEAFF. The CDR3 DNA reads TGTGCCAGCAGTTTACCCCCTCCCTTCGCTGAAGCTTTCTTT. The V call is TRBV27, the J call TRBJ1-1; no definite D call. The CDR3 length is 14 residues. Trimming pared 2 bases from V and 6 bases from J, leaving 13 bases between. Per germline, CDR1 MNHEY and CDR2 SMNVEV (reference sequence).